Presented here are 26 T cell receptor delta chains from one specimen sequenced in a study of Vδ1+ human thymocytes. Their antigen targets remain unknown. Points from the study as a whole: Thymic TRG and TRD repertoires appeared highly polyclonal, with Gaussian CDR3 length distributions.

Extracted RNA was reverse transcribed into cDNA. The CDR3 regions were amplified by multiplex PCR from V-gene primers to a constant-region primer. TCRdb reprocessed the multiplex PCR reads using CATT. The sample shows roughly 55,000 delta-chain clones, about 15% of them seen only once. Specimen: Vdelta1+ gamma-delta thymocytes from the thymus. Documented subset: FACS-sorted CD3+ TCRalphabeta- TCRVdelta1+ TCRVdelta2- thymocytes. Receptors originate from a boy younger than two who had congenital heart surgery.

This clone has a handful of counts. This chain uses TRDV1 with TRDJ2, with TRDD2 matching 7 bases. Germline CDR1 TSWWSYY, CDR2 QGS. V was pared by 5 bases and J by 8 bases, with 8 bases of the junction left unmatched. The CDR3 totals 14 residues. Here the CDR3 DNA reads TGTGCTCTTGGGCCTCCTTCCTTGGCGGCACAACTCTTCTTT. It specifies CALGPPSLAAQLFF.

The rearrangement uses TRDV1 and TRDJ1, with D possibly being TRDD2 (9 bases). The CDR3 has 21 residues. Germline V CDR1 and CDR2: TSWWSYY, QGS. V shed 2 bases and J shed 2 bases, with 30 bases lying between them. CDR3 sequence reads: CALGEYNPFLRGGGSTDKLIF. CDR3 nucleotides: TGTGCTCTTGGGGAATATAATCCCTTCCTACGAGGTGGGGGATCGACCGATAAACTCATCTTT.

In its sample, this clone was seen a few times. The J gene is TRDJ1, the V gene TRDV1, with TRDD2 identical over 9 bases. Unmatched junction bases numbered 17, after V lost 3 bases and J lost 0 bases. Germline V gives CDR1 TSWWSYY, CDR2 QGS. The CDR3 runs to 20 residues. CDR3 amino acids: CALGDAPPSYETGYTDKLIF. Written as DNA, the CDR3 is TGTGCTCTTGGGGATGCACCTCCTTCCTACGAGACTGGGTACACCGATAAACTCATCTTT.

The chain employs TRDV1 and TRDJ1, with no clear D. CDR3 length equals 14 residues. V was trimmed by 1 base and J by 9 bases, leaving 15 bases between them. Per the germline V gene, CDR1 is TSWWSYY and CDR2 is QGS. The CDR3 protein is CALGEPLRFDQLIF. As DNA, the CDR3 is TGTGCTCTTGGGGAACCTCTACGTTTTGATCAACTCATCTTT.

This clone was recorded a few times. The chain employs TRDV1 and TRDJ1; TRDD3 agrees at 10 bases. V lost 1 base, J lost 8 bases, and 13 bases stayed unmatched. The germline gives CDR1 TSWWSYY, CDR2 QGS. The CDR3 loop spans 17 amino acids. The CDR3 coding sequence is TGTGCTCTTGGGGAACGGGGGGGATACGTCCCTCCAACAAAACTCATCTTT. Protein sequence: CALGERGGYVPPTKLIF.

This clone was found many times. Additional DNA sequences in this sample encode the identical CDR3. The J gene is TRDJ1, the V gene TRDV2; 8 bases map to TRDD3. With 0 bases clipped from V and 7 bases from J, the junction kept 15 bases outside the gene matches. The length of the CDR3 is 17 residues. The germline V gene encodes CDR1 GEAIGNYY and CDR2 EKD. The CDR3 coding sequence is TGTGCCTGTGACACCGTTGGGGGATTAAAGGAATGTGGTAAACTCATCTTT. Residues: CACDTVGGLKECGKLIF.

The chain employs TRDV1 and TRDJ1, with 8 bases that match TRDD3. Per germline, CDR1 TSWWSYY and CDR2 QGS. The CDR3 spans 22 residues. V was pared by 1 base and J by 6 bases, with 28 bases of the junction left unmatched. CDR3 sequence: CALGEPRCFPPQPYTGGYKLIF. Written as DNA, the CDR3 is TGTGCTCTTGGGGAACCGAGGTGCTTCCCTCCACAACCATATACTGGGGGTTATAAACTCATCTTT.

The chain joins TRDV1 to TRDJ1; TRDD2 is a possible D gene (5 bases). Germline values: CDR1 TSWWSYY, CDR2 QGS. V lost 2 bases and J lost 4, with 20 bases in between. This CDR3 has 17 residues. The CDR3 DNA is TGTGCTCTTGGGGAAGGGCCCTACTCGCCGGAGGGCGATAAACTCATCTTT. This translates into CALGEGPYSPEGDKLIF.

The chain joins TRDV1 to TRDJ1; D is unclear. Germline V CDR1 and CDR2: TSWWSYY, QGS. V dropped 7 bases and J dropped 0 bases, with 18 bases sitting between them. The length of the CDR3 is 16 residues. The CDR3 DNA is TGTGCTCTTGTTGCGAGGTTGGGCCGATACACCGATAAACTCATCTTT. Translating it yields CALVARLGRYTDKLIF.

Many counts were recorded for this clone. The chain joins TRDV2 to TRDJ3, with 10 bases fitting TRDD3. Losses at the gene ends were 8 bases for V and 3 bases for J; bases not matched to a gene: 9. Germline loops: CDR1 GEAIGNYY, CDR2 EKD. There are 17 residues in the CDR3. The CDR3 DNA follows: TGTGCCTACTGTACTGGGGGATCTCTCTGGGACACCCGACAGATGTTTTTC. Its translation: CAYCTGGSLWDTRQMFF.

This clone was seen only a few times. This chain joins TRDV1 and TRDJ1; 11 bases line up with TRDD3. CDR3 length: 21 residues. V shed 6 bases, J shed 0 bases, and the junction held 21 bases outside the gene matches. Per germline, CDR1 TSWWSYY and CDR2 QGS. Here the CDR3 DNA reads TGTGCTCTTGGCCCTTGCGGGGGGCCTTCTGGGGGATACCCTTACACCGATAAACTCATCTTT. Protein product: CALGPCGGPSGGYPYTDKLIF.

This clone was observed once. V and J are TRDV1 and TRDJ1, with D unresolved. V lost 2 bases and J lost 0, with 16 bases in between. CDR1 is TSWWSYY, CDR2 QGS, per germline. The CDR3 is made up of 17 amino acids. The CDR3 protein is CALGEGSASLYTDKLIF. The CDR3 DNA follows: TGTGCTCTTGGGGAAGGGTCAGCTTCTTTGTACACCGATAAACTCATCTTT.

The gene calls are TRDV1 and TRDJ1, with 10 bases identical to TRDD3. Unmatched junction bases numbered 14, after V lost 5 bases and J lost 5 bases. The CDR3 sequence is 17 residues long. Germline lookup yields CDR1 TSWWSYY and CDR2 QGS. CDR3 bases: TGTGCTCTTGGGAAGTCTTGGGGCTGGGGGATAACTGATAAACTCATCTTT. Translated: CALGKSWGWGITDKLIF.

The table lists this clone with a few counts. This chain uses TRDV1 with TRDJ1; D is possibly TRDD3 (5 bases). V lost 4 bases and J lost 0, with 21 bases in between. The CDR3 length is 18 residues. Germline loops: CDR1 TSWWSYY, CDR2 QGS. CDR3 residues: CALGVWWGPRVYTDKLIF. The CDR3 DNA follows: TGTGCTCTTGGGGTGTGGTGGGGCCCCCGAGTGTACACCGATAAACTCATCTTT.

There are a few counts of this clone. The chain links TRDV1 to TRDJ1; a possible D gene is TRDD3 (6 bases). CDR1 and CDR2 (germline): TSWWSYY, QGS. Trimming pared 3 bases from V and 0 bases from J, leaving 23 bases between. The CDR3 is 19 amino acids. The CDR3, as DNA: TGTGCTCTTGGGGAGCTGACTACGTTCCTGGGGTTGAACACCGATAAACTCATCTTT. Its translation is CALGELTTFLGLNTDKLIF.

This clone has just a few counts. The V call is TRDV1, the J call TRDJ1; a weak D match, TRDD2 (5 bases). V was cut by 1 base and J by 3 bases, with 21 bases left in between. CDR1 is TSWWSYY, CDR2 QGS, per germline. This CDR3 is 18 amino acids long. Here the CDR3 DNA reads TGTGCTCTTGGGGAACCAGAGATCGTTCCTGTCTCGGCCGATAAACTCATCTTT. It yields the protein CALGEPEIVPVSADKLIF.

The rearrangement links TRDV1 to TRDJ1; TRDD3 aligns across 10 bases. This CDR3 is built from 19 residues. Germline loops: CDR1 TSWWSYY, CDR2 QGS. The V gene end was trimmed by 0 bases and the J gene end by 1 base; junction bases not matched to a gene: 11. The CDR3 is CALGELAILRGIRTDKLIF. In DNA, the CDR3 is TGTGCTCTTGGGGAACTGGCGATCCTAAGGGGGATACGCACCGATAAACTCATCTTT.

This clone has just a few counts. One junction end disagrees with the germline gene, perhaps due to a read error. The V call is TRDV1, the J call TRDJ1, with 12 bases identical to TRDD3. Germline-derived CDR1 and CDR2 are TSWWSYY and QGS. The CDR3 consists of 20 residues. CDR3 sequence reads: CALGDLRWVPAGGYADKLIF. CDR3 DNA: TGTGCTCTTGGGGATCTACGTTGGGTCCCTGCTGGGGGATACGCCGATAAACTCATTTTT.

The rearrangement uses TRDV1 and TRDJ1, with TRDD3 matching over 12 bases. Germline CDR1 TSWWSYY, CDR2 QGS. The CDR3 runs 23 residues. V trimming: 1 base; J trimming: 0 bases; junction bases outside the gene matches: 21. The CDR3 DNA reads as TGTGCTCTTGGGGAACCCCCCTTCCCCGAACTGGGGGATACAGAGGGGAACACCGATAAACTCATCTTT. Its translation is CALGEPPFPELGDTEGNTDKLIF.

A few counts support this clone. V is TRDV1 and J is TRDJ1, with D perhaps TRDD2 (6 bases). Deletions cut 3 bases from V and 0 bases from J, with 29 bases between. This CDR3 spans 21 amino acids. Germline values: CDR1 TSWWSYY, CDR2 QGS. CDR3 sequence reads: CALGDASRSVPILEYTDKLIF. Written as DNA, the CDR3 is TGTGCTCTTGGGGACGCTTCTCGTTCAGTTCCTATACTCGAGTACACCGATAAACTCATCTTT.

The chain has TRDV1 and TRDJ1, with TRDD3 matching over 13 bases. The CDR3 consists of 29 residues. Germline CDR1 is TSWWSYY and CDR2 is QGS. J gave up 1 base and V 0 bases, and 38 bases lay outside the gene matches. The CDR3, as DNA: TGTGCTCTTGGGGAACTTTGCGACTACTTACTGGGGGATACGACCCTTGAGGAGCGTCGGTGGGGGAGCACCGATAAACTCATCTTT. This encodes CALGELCDYLLGDTTLEERRWGSTDKLIF.

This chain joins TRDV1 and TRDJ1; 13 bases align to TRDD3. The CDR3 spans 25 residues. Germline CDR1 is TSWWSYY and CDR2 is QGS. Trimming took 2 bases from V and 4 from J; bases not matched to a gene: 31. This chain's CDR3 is CALGELRMGPRATGGYDTRVDKLIF. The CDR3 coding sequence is TGTGCTCTTGGGGAATTACGAATGGGTCCACGGGCTACTGGGGGATACGACACACGGGTCGATAAACTCATCTTT.

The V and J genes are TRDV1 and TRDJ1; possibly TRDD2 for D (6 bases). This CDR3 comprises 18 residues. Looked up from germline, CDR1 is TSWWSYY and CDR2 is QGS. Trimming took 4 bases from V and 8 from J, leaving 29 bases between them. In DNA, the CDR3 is TGTGCTCTTGGGGCCTCTCCTACACTGTCACCCCGGTGGGAGAAACTCATCTTT. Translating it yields CALGASPTLSPRWEKLIF.

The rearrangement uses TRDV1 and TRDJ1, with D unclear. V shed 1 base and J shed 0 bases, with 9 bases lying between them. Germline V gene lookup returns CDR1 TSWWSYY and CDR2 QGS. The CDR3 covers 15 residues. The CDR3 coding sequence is TGTGCTCTTGGGGAACGTCGAGGGAACACCGATAAACTCATCTTT. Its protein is CALGERRGNTDKLIF.

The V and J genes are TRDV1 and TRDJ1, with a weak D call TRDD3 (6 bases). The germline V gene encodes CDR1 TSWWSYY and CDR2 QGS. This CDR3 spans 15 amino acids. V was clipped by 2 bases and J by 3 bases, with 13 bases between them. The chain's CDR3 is CALGERWDIPDKLIF. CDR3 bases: TGTGCTCTTGGGGAAAGGTGGGATATACCCGATAAACTCATCTTT.

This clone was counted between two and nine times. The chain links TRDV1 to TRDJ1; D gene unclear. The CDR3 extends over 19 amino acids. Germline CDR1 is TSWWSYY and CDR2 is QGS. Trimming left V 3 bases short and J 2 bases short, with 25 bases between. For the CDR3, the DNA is TGTGCTCTTGGGGATTTCCCTAGCTGTCCGCCCAAGGCGACCGATAAACTCATCTTT. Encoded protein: CALGDFPSCPPKATDKLIF.